Described below is a single TCR beta chain sequence and its context. Its matching antigen is unknown. This record belongs to a study of glioma-infiltrating T cells after dendritic cell vaccination. TCRdb keeps only in-frame clones here, not all; method: immunoSEQ multiplex PCR. Of 85,000 to 100,000 clones listed, approximately 81% were seen once; the top ten hold 8.5%. Findings and limits, study-wide: Only a small number of patients had complete blood and tumor samples.

The time point here: after dendritic cell vaccination, including at tumor progression/relapse. The ends lost 2 bases at V and 5 bases at J; junction bases unmatched: 7. Germline values: CDR1 KGHSH, CDR2 LQKENI. This CDR3 is built from 15 residues. This material consisted of blood, taken after dendritic cell vaccination. The chain is built from TRBV18 and TRBJ2-5; 8 nucleotides align to TRBD1. The clonotype comes from a human donor with glioblastoma. The CDR3 DNA sequence: TGTGCCAGCTCACCAAGACAGGGGAGAGGGGAGACCCAGTACTTC. It specifies CASSPRQGRGETQYF.